One sample yielded the 14 T cell receptor beta chains listed below, sequenced in a study of blood T cells in healthy people across ages. Alongside a J-beta primer mix, a sample-barcoded 5' primer served in a second PCR lasting about 7 to 11 cycles. TCRdb redid the calling of the 5' RACE reads with MiXCR, one entry per CDR3 protein. Of hundreds of thousands of distinct CDR3 sequences listed, roughly 41% are singletons. Sequencing was done on a sample of blood. Source of these receptors: a man older than 75 in good health.

The chain joins TRBV7-8 to TRBJ1-6; tentative D call: TRBD1 (6 bases). From germline, CDR1 is SGHVS and CDR2 FQNEAQ. The CDR3 covers 13 residues. Trimming cost V 8 bases and J 9 bases, with 14 bases left between them. CDR3 loop: CASGIDRTSPLHF. CDR3 DNA sequence: TGTGCCAGCGGTATAGACAGGACTTCACCCCTCCACTTT.

The V and J genes are TRBV20-1 and TRBJ2-5; D may correspond to TRBD1 or TRBD2 (5 bases each). The length of the CDR3 is 14 residues. CDR1 is DFQATT, CDR2 SNEGSKA, per germline (reference sequence). V was trimmed by 1 base and J by 9 bases, leaving 18 bases between them. The CDR3 nucleotides are TGCAGTGCTAGAGTATCGGGACGGAAGGCGTCCCAGTACTTC. Its protein is CSARVSGRKASQYF.

This sequence joins TRBV7-2 and TRBJ1-2; D may be TRBD1 (6 bases). The CDR3 contains 14 residues. V gave up 6 bases and J gave up 6 bases, with 17 bases separating them. CDR1 and CDR2 from the germline V gene are SGHTA and FQGNSA. The CDR3 loop is CASSRGGMTDGYTF. The CDR3, as DNA: TGTGCCAGCAGTCGAGGGGGGATGACGGATGGCTACACCTTC.

This rearrangement joins TRBV6-2 or TRBV6-3 to TRBJ2-7, with D maybe TRBD1 (5 bases). The CDR3 consists of 11 residues. The ends were cut back, 2 bases at V and 11 bases at J, with 10 bases in the middle. Germline assignment: CDR1 MNHEY and CDR2 SVGEGT. CDR3 in amino acids: CASSYGSREYF. The CDR3 DNA reads TGTGCCAGCAGTTACGGGTCCAGGGAGTACTTC.

This clonotype has just a few counts. The chain recombines TRBV7-2 with TRBJ2-1; 11 positions match TRBD2. V lost 5 bases and J lost 2; bases outside the gene matches: 11. Germline V gives CDR1 SGHTA, CDR2 FQGNSA. CDR3 length: 18 amino acids. The CDR3 region has the DNA TGTGCCAGCAGCCCTGATAGCGGGGGGGCCTTTACCTACAATGAGCAGTTCTTC. Amino acid sequence: CASSPDSGGAFTYNEQFF.

This clonotype came up a few times. The chain uses TRBV27 and TRBJ2-4; 7 nucleotides match TRBD2. Trimming at V came to 3 bases and at J to 13 bases, leaving 15 bases not matched to a gene. CDR1 is MNHEY and CDR2 is SMNVEV in the germline V gene (reference sequence). The CDR3 runs to 15 residues. The CDR3 sequence is CASSFIRAPRGEQYF. The CDR3, as DNA: TGTGCCAGCAGTTTTATAAGGGCGCCCCGGGGGGAACAGTACTTC.

This chain connects TRBV15 to TRBJ2-7; the match to TRBD1 covers 11 bases. Per germline, CDR1 LNHNV and CDR2 YYDKDF (reference sequence). V lost 9 bases and J lost 7; bases outside the gene matches: 14. The CDR3 runs to 15 residues. CDR3 protein: CATTPGQGANNEQYF. CDR3 bases: TGTGCCACTACCCCTGGACAGGGGGCCAACAATGAGCAGTACTTC.

This clonotype was counted a few times. This sequence may be a read error, since a much larger clone differs from it by one base. V gene TRBV5-1 combines with J gene TRBJ2-7, with 7 nucleotides matching TRBD1. Germline V gene lookup returns CDR1 SGHRS and CDR2 YFSETQ. V lost 4 bases to trimming and J lost 0 bases; unmatched junction nucleotides: 4. This CDR3 spans 14 amino acids. CDR3 nucleotide sequence: TGCGCCAGCAGCATGGGGGACAGCTCCTACGAGCAGTACTTC. Translation gives CASSMGDSSYEQYF.

This clonotype was seen repeatedly, ten times or more. This CDR3 reads CASSLGGLGANVLTF. In nucleotides, the CDR3 is TGTGCCAGCAGCTTAGGCGGGTTGGGGGCCAACGTCCTGACTTTC. The rearrangement links TRBV7-2 to TRBJ2-6, with D perhaps TRBD2 (5 bases). The V end was cut by 1 base, the J end by 4 bases, with 8 bases between. Per the germline V gene, CDR1 is SGHTA and CDR2 is FQGNSA. The CDR3 is made up of 15 amino acids.

The chain couples TRBV21-1 to TRBJ1-4; the tabulated D call, TRBD1, remains unverified against the DNA. TRBV21-1 is marked as a pseudogene. The CDR3 consists of 16 residues. The CDR3 spells CASSKARGGGREKLFF. In nucleotides, the CDR3 is TGTGCCAGCAGCAAAGCGAGGGGAGGGGGCAGGGAAAAACTGTTTTTT.

This clonotype has a handful of counts. This rearrangement joins TRBV20-1 to TRBJ2-1; 11 bases are a match to TRBD2. Trimming at V came to 0 bases and at J to 0 bases, leaving 4 bases not matched to a gene. Germline assignment: CDR1 DFQATT and CDR2 SNEGSKA (reference sequence). The CDR3 is 17 amino acids. CDR3 DNA: TGCAGTGCTAGAGATTCTAGCGGGGGGAGCTCCTACAATGAGCAGTTCTTC. Its protein is CSARDSSGGSSYNEQFF.

The J gene is TRBJ2-5, the V gene TRBV6-1; 9 bases match TRBD2. The germline CDR1 and CDR2 sequences are MNHNS and SASEGT. The CDR3 has 15 amino acids. V was clipped by 10 bases and J by 0 bases; unmatched bases: 9. CDR3 sequence (DNA): TGTGCCACCGAACCCGGGACTAGCAACCAAGAGACCCAGTACTTC. It specifies CATEPGTSNQETQYF.

The V and J genes are TRBV7-2 and TRBJ2-5; TRBD1 matches 8 bases. V was pared by 2 bases and J by 4 bases, with 9 bases of the junction left unmatched. Germline V gene lookup returns CDR1 SGHTA and CDR2 FQGNSA. CDR3 length: 16 residues. CDR3 sequence (DNA): TGTGCCAGCAGCTTATCGGGGGCAGGGGGCGGAGAGACCCAGTACTTC. Its translation is CASSLSGAGGGETQYF.

In this sample, this clonotype turned up a few times. This chain links TRBV15 with TRBJ2-3; D may be TRBD2 (5 bases). V was cut by 2 bases and J by 2 bases, with 14 bases left in between. CDR3 length: 16 residues. From germline, CDR1 is LNHNV and CDR2 YYDKDF (reference sequence). CDR3 amino acids: CATSRYLASNTDTQYF. For the CDR3, the DNA is TGTGCCACCAGCAGATATCTAGCATCCAACACAGATACGCAGTATTTT.